This T cell receptor beta chain was profiled in a study of human T cells and chemical hapten exposure. CDR1 and CDR2 (germline): SGHDN, FVKESK. V was trimmed by 2 bases and J by 4 bases, leaving 11 bases between them. This CDR3 is 14 amino acids long. Study observations and caveats: No alteration of TCRs above 1 in 1000 frequency was seen with DPC sensitization.

The time point was: patch test 3, about 24 weeks after DPC sensitization. Indicated treatment: therapeutic diphenylcyclopropenone sensitization with weekly scalp DPC. This clonotype was detected only a few times. Its cognate antigen is unknown. From the RACE reads, TCRdb called clonotypes with MiXCR, one entry per CDR3 protein. The table records roughly 100,000 distinct CDR3 sequences, nearly 35% of them present only once. The starting material was whole blood, obtained in connection with sensitization to the hapten diphenylcyclopropenone (DPC). The J gene is TRBJ1-1, the V gene TRBV14; D unclear. The clonotype was recovered from a man aged 35-49 years with alopecia areata. Some clones in this sample may be carry-over from other donors' samples. As DNA, the CDR3 is TGTGCCAGCAGCCAAATGGGATTGGGCACTGAAGCTTTCTTT. Translating gives CASSQMGLGTEAFF. Variable domain in full (rest from reference TRBV14 and TRBJ1-1): EAGVTQFPSHSVIEKGQTVTLRCDPISGHDNLYWYRRVMGKEIKFLLHFVKESKQDESGMPNNRFLAERTGGTYSTLKVQPAELEDSGVYFCASSQMGLGTEAFFGQGTRLTVV.